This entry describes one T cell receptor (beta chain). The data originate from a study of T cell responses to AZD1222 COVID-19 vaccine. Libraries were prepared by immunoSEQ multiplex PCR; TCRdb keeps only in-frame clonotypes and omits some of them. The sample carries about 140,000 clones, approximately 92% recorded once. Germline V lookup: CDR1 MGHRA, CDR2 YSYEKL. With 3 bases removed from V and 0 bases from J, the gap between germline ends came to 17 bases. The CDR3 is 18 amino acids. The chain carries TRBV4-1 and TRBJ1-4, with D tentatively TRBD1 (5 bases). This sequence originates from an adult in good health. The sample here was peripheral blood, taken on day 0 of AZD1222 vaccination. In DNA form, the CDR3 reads TGCGCCAGCAGCCACATAAAGGGACTGACTGCAACTAATGAAAAACTGTTTTTT. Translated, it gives CASSHIKGLTATNEKLFF.